Sequencing of this T cell receptor (beta chain) was carried out in a study of CD8 T cells in Susac syndrome. Both CD4+ and CD8+ T cells were negatively isolated, and TEMRA cells underwent FACS enrichment. The authors reverse transcribed roughly 0.5 to 1 ug RNA with random hexamers. Amplification of TCR beta CDR3 across 54 Vbeta and 13 Jbeta was performed with immunoSEQ multiplex PCR. From the immunoSEQ multiplex PCR reads, TCRdb called clonotypes with MiXCR, one entry per CDR3 protein. The top ten hold around 0.07% of the sample, which has about 250,000 distinct CDR3 sequences, around 93% seen once. The CDR3 covers 16 residues. The germline CDR1 and CDR2 sequences are SGHTA and FQGTGA. Deletions cut 5 bases from V and 5 bases from J, with 19 bases between.

The chain carries TRBV7-3 and TRBJ2-4; D might be TRBD1 or TRBD2, each matching 5 bases. This clonotype was obtained from a human donor with multiple sclerosis. Material: CD4+ T cells from PBMCs. In nucleotides, the CDR3 is TGTGCCAGCAGCCCTGGGACGGGTCTGGGTCAAAACATTCAGTACTTC. The encoded protein is CASSPGTGLGQNIQYF.